This TCR beta chain was found in a study of T cell responses to AZD1222 COVID-19 vaccine. This clone was counted a single time. Its target is unknown. Clones were sequenced by immunoSEQ multiplex PCR, and TCRdb holds only the in-frame ones, with some missing. This table holds about 180,000 clones, around 93% found once. This CDR3 spans 14 amino acids. Trimming removed 5 bases from V and 4 bases from J; junction bases left unmatched: 7. Germline CDR1 is SGHTA and CDR2 is FQGNSA. Findings and caveats of the study: Unmutated regions of variants are reportedly targeted by nearly half of spike-specific TCRs.

This chain links TRBV7-2 with TRBJ1-2, with TRBD1 matching 7 bases. The TCR originated in an adult who received the MenACWY meningococcal vaccine as a control. Here the sequenced sample was peripheral blood, taken 28 days after the second dose of the MenACWY control vaccine. CDR3 region: CASSPDRVLYGYTF. In DNA form, the CDR3 reads TGTGCCAGCAGCCCCGACAGGGTACTCTATGGCTACACCTTC. Based on the CDR3 plus reference TRBV7-2 and TRBJ1-2, the full variable domain is GAGVSQSPSNKVTEKGKDVELRCDPISGHTALYWYRQSLGQGLEFLIYFQGNSAPDKSGLPSDRFSAERTGGSVSTLTIQRTQQEDSAVYLCASSPDRVLYGYTFGSGTRLTVV.